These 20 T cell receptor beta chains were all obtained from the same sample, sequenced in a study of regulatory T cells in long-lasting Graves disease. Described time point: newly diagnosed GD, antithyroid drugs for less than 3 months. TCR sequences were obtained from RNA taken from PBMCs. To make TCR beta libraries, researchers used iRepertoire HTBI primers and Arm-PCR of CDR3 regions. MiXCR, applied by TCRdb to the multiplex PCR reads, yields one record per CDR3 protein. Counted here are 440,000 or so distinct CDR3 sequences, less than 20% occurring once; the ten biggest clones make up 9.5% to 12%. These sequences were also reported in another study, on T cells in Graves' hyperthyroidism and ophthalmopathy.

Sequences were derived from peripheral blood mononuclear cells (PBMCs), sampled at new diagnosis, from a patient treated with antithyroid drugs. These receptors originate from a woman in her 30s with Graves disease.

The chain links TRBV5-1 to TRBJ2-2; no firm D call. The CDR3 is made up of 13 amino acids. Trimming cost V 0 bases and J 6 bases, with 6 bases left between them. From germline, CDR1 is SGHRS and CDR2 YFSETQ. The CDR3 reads CASSLELPGELFF. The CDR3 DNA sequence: TGCGCCAGCAGCTTGGAGCTCCCCGGGGAGCTGTTTTTT.

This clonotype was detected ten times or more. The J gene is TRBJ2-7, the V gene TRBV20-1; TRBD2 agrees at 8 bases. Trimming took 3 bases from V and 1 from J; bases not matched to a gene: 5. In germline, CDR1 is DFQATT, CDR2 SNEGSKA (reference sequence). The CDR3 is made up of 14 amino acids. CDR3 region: CSARVAGGSYEQYF. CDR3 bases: TGCAGTGCTAGGGTGGCGGGAGGATCCTACGAGCAGTACTTC.

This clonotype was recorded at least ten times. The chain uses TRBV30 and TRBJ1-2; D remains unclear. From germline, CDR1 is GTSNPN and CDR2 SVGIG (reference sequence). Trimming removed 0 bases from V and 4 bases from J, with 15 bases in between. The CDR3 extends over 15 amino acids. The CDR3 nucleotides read TGTGCCTGGAGTGTTAGATACTTTGGACCCTATGGCTACACCTTC. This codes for CAWSVRYFGPYGYTF.

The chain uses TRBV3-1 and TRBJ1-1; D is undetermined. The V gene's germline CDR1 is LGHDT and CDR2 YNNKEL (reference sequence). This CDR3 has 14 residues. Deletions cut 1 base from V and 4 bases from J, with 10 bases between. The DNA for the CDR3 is TGTGCCAGCAGCCAAGGCCTCCTTGGCACTGAAGCTTTCTTT. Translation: CASSQGLLGTEAFF.

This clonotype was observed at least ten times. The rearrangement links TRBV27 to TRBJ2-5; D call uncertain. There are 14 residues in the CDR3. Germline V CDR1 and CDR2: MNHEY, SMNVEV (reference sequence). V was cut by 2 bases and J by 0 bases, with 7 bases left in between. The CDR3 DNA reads TGTGCCAGCAGTTTAAACCAGTACCAAGAGACCCAGTACTTC. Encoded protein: CASSLNQYQETQYF.

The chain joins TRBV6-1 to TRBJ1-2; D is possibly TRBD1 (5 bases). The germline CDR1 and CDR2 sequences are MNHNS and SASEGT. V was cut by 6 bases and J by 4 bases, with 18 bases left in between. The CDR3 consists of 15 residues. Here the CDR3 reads CASSAIIDRLYGYTF. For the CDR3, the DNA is TGTGCCAGCAGCGCGATTATCGACAGACTCTATGGCTACACCTTC.

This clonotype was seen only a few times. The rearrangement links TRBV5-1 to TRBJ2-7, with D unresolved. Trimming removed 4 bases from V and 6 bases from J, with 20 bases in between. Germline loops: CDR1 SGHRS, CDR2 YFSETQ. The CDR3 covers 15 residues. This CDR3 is CASSPAVGRDREQYF. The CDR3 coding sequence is TGCGCCAGCAGCCCGGCGGTGGGAAGGGATCGCGAGCAGTACTTC. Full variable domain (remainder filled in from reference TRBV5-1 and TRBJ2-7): KAGVTQTPRYLIKTRGQQVTLSCSPISGHRSVSWYQQTPGQGLQFLFEYFSETQRNKGNFPGRFSGRQFSNSRSEMNVSTLELGDSALYLCASSPAVGRDREQYFGPGTRLTVT.

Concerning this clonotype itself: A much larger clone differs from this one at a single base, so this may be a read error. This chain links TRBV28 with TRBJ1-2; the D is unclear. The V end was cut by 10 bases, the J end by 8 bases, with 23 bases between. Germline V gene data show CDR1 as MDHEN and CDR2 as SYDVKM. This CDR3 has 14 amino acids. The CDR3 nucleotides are TGTGCCATCCGCCGGGGAACTAGCATAGTGGGCTACACCTTC. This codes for CAIRRGTSIVGYTF.

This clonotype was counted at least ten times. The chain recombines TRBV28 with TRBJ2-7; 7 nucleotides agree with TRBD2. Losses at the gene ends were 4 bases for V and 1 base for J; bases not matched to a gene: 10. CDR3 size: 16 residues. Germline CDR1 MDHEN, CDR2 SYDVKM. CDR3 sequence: CASSSTGGRGSYEQYF. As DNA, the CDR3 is TGTGCCAGCAGTTCCACGGGGGGTCGGGGTTCCTACGAGCAGTACTTC. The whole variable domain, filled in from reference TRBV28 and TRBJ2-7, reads DVKVTQSSRYLVKRTGEKVFLECVQDMDHENMFWYRQDPGLGLRLIYFSYDVKMKEKGDIPEGYSVSREKKERFSLILESASTNQTSMYLCASSSTGGRGSYEQYFGPGTRLTVT.

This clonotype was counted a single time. The CDR3 spells CASSRVRRTLRPEYNSPLHF. The CDR3 bases are TGTGCCAGCAGCCGAGTCAGGCGAACCCTCCGTCCCGAATATAATTCACCCCTCCACTTT. This chain connects TRBV7-2 to TRBJ1-6; no clear D. Looked up from germline, CDR1 is SGHTA and CDR2 is FQGNSA. With 5 bases removed from V and 4 bases from J, the gap between germline ends came to 27 bases. The CDR3 consists of 20 residues.

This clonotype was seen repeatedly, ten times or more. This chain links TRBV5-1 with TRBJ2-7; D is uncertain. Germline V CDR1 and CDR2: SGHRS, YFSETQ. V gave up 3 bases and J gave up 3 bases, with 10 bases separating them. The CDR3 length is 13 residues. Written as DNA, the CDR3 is TGCGCCAGCAGCTCGAACTCAATCTACGAGCAGTACTTC. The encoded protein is CASSSNSIYEQYF.

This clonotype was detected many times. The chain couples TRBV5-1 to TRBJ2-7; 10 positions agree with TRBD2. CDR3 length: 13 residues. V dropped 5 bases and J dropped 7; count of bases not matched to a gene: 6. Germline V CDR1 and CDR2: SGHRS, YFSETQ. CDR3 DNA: TGCGCCAGCAGATACCTAGCGGGAGCTGAGCAGTACTTC. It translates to CASRYLAGAEQYF.

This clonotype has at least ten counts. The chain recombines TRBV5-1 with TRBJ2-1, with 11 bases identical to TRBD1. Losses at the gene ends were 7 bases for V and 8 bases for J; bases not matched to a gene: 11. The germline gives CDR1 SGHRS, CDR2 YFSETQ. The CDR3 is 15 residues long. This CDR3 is CASSPGTGGFDEQFF. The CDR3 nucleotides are TGCGCCAGCTCCCCCGGGACAGGGGGGTTCGATGAGCAGTTCTTC.

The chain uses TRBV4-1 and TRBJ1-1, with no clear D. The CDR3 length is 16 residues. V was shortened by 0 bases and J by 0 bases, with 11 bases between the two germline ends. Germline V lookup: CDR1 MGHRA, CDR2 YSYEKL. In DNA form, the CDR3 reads TGCGCCAGCAGCCAAGAAGGCTCGAGGATGAACACTGAAGCTTTCTTT. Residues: CASSQEGSRMNTEAFF.

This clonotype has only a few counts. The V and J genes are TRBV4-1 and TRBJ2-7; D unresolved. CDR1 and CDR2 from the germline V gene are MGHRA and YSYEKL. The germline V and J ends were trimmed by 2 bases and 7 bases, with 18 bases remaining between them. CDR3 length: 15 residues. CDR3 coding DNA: TGCGCCAGCAGCCAATTGACGGTAAACTGGAAGGAGCAGTACTTC. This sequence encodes CASSQLTVNWKEQYF.

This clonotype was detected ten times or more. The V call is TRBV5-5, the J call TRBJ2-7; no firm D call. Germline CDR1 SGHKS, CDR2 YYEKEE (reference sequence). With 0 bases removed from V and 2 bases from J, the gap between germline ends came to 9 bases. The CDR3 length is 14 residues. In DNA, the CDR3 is TGTGCCAGCAGCTTGGACACGTTTACCTACGAGCAGTACTTC. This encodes CASSLDTFTYEQYF.

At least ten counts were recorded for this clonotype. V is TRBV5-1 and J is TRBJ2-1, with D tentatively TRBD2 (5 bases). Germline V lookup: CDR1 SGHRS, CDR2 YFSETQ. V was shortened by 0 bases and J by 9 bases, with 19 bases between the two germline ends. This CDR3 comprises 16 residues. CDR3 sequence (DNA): TGCGCCAGCAGCTTGGCCTTGGCAGGCCCAGCGGTTGAGCAGTTCTTC. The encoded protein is CASSLALAGPAVEQFF.

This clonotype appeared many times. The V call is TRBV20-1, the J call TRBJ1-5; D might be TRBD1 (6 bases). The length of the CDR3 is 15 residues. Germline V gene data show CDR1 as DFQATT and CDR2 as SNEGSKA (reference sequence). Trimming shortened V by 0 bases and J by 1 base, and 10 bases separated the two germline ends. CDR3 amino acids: CSAREIGGSNQPQHF. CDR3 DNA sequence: TGCAGTGCTAGAGAGATAGGGGGGAGCAATCAGCCCCAGCATTTT.

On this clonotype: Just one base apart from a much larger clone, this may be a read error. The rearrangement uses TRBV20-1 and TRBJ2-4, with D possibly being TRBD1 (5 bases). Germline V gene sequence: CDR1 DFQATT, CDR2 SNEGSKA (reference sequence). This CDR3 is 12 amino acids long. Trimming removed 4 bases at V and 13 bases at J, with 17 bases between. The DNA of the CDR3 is TGCAGTGCTACTGACGGACACAATGAGCAGTACTTC. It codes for CSATDGHNEQYF.

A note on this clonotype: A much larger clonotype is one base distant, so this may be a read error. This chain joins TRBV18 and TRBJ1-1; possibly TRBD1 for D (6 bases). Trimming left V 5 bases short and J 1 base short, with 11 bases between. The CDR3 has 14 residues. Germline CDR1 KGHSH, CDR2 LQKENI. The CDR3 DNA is TGTGCCAGCTCAGGGACATTCACGAACACTGAAGCTTTCTTT. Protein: CASSGTFTNTEAFF. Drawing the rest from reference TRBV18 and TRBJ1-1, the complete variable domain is NAGVMQNPRHLVRRRGQEARLRCSPMKGHSHVYWYRQLPEEGLKFMVYLQKENIIDESGMPKERFSAEFPKEGPSILRIQQVVRGDSAAYFCASSGTFTNTEAFFGQGTRLTVV.